This TCR beta chain was found in a study of blood T cell repertoires in COVID-19 (TCRdb year 2020). A note on the overall study: Samples from collaborators originated in the United States, Italy and Spain and spanned both the acute and convalescent phases of COVID-19. The material from the prospective study consisted of cDNA or gDNA derived from T cells, B-cell-depleted T cells, or PBMCs. The dataset comprised deeply sampled blood TCRbeta repertoires from subjects exposed to, actively infected with, or recovered from COVID-19. The repertoires were made available in a free public database intended to serve as a resource for research on the immune response to SARS-CoV-2. Samples came from the ongoing ImmuneRACE study (first 160 participants) plus 1,254 subjects from 6 global collaborators. Nearly every sample came with metadata listing a de-identified subject ID, COVID-19 status, age in years and sex. Where available, HLA class I and class II types were obtained from metadata supplied by the sample provider rather than from assay-based typing. Broader findings and caveats from the paper: The amount of clinical and demographic metadata varied by source and participant and was provided uncurated.

As regards this clone: Its antigen is unknown. The record has no base qualities; no much larger clone is one base away.

TCRbeta CDR3 regions were amplified from genomic DNA using the immunoSEQ Assay, a bias-controlled multiplex PCR. The paper's data handling went like this. Nucleated cell counts per sample were estimated from amplification of reference gene primers within the assay. To quantify the absolute abundance of each unique TCRbeta CDR3 rearrangement, sequence reads were collapsed and filtered. For each sample, productive Simpson clonality was calculated as the square root of Simpson's diversity index across productive rearrangements. TCRdb mirrors the immuneACCESS table, restricted to in-frame sequences. Some clones are absent from its copies; in checked studies, under half trace to an unresolved V gene, and the reason for the others is unknown. V and J calls and clone size are copied from that table; D and trimming were computed from the DNA. This sample is represented by approximately 330,000 clones; roughly nine tenths of them were singletons. The ten largest clonotypes hold less than 9.5% of the sample.

Counted from cysteine to phenylalanine, this CDR3 has 15 amino acids. Only CDR3 DNA remains: 45 bases, in frame from the first base. The germline V gene (reference sequence) specifies MNHEY as CDR1 and SMNVEV as CDR2. Germline trimming amounts to 4 bases on V and 4 bases on J, with 5 as the count of junction bases outside the gene matches. Participants in the prospective study were aged about 18 to 89 years, lived in under 30 United States geographic areas, and enrolled through a virtual design. In the prospective study, participants were assigned to cohorts based on the clinical history participants reported in a screening survey and a study questionnaire. ImmuneRACE Cohort 3 recovered participants were defined by two consecutive negative NP/OP PCR tests, healthcare professional clearance, or symptom resolution. In the prospective study, mobile phlebotomists collected whole blood, serum and a nasopharyngeal or oropharyngeal swab from each participant. Participants in the prospective study had the option to provide additional blood draws and questionnaires over an approximately 2-month period. Before DNA extraction, prospective study blood samples were shipped either frozen or at room temperature.

This chain is built from TRBV27 and TRBJ1-5; 9 bases in between match TRBD1. This receptor was taken from a woman aged 25 to 39 who had recovered from COVID-19. Sequenced material: PBMCs or T cells enriched from blood (not recorded which). The CDR3 corresponds to CASSWGQGINQPQHF. The nucleotides read TGTGCCAGCAGTTGGGGACAGGGAATAAATCAGCCCCAGCATTTT.